The 32 T cell receptor beta chains listed next were all sequenced from one sample in a study of T cells in Graves' hyperthyroidism and ophthalmopathy. TCR beta CDR3 region amplification was performed from RNA transcripts. When the TCR CDR3 underwent first-round RT-PCR, the HTBI primer set was used. In TCRdb, the multiplex PCR reads were re-called with MiXCR into one record per CDR3 protein. Of roughly 510,000 distinct CDR3 sequences in the sample, about 46% are singletons; the top ten hold about 43%. Source material: peripheral blood or thyroid tissue (not recorded which). These receptors were obtained from an adult woman with Graves' disease, either hyperthyroidism or ophthalmopathy (not recorded which).

This sequence joins TRBV19 and TRBJ1-2; D is unresolved. This CDR3 has 13 residues. Germline values: CDR1 LNHDA, CDR2 SQIVND (reference sequence). V shed 3 bases and J shed 6 bases, with 11 bases lying between them. Here the CDR3 DNA reads TGTGCCAGTAGTATGTGGGAGGTCGATGGCTACACCTTC. It encodes CASSMWEVDGYTF.

The J gene is TRBJ1-2, the V gene TRBV2; D might be TRBD1 (6 bases). Deletions cut 8 bases from V and 6 bases from J, with 13 bases between. CDR1 and CDR2 (germline): SNHLY, FYNNEI. This CDR3 contains 12 residues. Written as DNA, the CDR3 is TGTGCCAGCGAGGTCAGGGGTGATGGCTACACCTTC. Protein sequence: CASEVRGDGYTF.

A remark on this clonotype: The junction and the germline gene differ at one end; a read error may be behind it. The V call is TRBV5-1, the J call TRBJ2-3; D is undetermined. The CDR3 extends over 13 amino acids. CDR1 is SGHRS, CDR2 YFSETQ, per germline. The CDR3 DNA sequence: TGTGCCAGCAGCTTGTTACAAGACAATACGCAGTATTTT. Protein sequence: CASSLLQDNTQYF.

The chain employs TRBV10-2 and TRBJ1-6; D is possibly TRBD1 (5 bases). The CDR3 loop spans 14 amino acids. V lost 10 bases to trimming and J lost 8 bases, with 18 bases between them. CDR1 and CDR2 (germline): WSHSY, SAAADI. The CDR3 spells CATRVQATDSPLHF. CDR3 sequence (DNA): TGCGCCACCCGGGTACAGGCCACGGATTCACCCCTCCACTTT.

This chain connects TRBV20-1 to TRBJ2-5, with 9 nucleotides matching TRBD1. The CDR3 extends over 12 amino acids. J lost 9 bases, V lost 3 bases, and 5 bases had no gene match. Germline CDR1 is DFQATT and CDR2 is SNEGSKA (reference sequence). CDR3 protein: CSASRTGAAQYF. The CDR3 DNA is TGCAGTGCTAGTAGGACAGGGGCGGCCCAGTACTTC.

The V call is TRBV7-2, the J call TRBJ2-7; 10 bases line up with TRBD1. Germline V gives CDR1 SGHTA, CDR2 FQGNSA. The CDR3 covers 16 residues. J gave up 3 bases and V 6 bases, and 11 bases lay outside the gene matches. The CDR3 reads CASRMERDRGYYEQYF. In DNA form, the CDR3 reads TGTGCCAGCAGAATGGAACGGGACAGGGGATACTACGAGCAGTACTTC.

The table lists this clonotype with many counts. The chain links TRBV7-2 to TRBJ2-5; no clear D gene. CDR3 length: 14 residues. Germline CDR1 and CDR2: SGHTA and FQGNSA. Trimming took off 5 bases at V and 4 bases at J, with 14 bases between the two ends. CDR3 DNA sequence: TGTGCCAGCAGCCAAAATACCATGTCAGAGACCCAGTACTTC. Its translation is CASSQNTMSETQYF.

V gene TRBV7-2 combines with J gene TRBJ2-2; possibly TRBD1 for D (6 bases). The CDR3 is 14 amino acids. The V end lost 4 bases, the J end lost 8 bases, and 14 bases lay between the germline ends. CDR1 is SGHTA, CDR2 FQGNSA, per germline. Here the CDR3 reads CASSSRGPSGELFF. CDR3 in DNA: TGTGCCAGCAGCTCCAGGGGTCCTTCTGGGGAGCTGTTTTTT.

The rearrangement joins TRBV6-6 to TRBJ1-3; D gene unclear. Trimming pared 2 bases from V and 9 bases from J, leaving 8 bases between. The germline V gene encodes CDR1 MNHNY and CDR2 SVGAGI (reference sequence). The CDR3 length is 12 residues. The CDR3 loop reads CASSYGGPTIYF. CDR3 nucleotide sequence: TGTGCCAGCAGTTACGGAGGGCCCACCATATATTTT.

The V call is TRBV10-3, the J call TRBJ1-2; tentative D call: TRBD1 (6 bases). This CDR3 is built from 12 residues. The germline V and J ends were trimmed by 4 bases and 6 bases, with 9 bases remaining between them. The germline V gene encodes CDR1 ENHRY and CDR2 SYGVKD. The CDR3, as DNA: TGTGCCATCAGTGGGGACAACGATGGCTACACCTTC. Its protein product is CAISGDNDGYTF.

V usage is TRBV14 and J usage is TRBJ2-6; 10 bases fit TRBD2. Germline V lookup: CDR1 SGHDN, CDR2 FVKESK. The CDR3 totals 15 residues. V shed 9 bases, J shed 2 bases, and the junction held 4 bases outside the gene matches. CDR3 protein: CASLAGAAGANVLTF. CDR3 nucleotides: TGTGCCAGTCTAGCGGGAGCGGCTGGGGCCAACGTCCTGACTTTC.

This chain joins TRBV15 and TRBJ1-2; 8 nucleotides line up with TRBD1. V lost 4 bases to trimming and J lost 4 bases; unmatched junction nucleotides: 5. This CDR3 contains 14 residues. Germline V gene sequence: CDR1 LNHNV, CDR2 YYDKDF (reference sequence). The CDR3 spells CATSTQGASYGYTF. The CDR3 DNA sequence: TGTGCCACCAGCACGCAGGGGGCCAGCTATGGCTACACCTTC.

This clonotype occurred many times. J is TRBJ2-2 and V is TRBV11-2; D not resolved. CDR1 is SGHAT, CDR2 FQNNGV, per germline. The CDR3 runs to 16 residues. Trimming took off 2 bases at V and 3 bases at J, with 13 bases between the two ends. The CDR3 DNA reads TGTGCCAGCAGCTTATTAGGTTTTGTCGACACCGGGGAGCTGTTTTTT. This codes for CASSLLGFVDTGELFF.

The chain uses TRBV2 and TRBJ1-2; D is unresolved. Germline V gene lookup returns CDR1 SNHLY and CDR2 FYNNEI. The CDR3 has 12 amino acids. Trimming took 3 bases from V and 6 from J, leaving 8 bases between them. The CDR3 region has the DNA TGTGCCAGCAGTGAGAGGATTGATGGCTACACCTTC. It codes for CASSERIDGYTF.

There are many counts of this clonotype. The chain is built from TRBV28 and TRBJ1-2; TRBD1 aligns across 8 bases. Germline loops: CDR1 MDHEN, CDR2 SYDVKM. Trimming cost V 6 bases and J 3 bases; bases outside gene matches: 6. This CDR3 spans 14 amino acids. The CDR3 region is CASRDTGGDYGYTF. The CDR3 coding sequence is TGTGCCAGCAGGGATACAGGGGGGGACTATGGCTACACCTTC.

The chain carries TRBV6-6 and TRBJ2-2; TRBD2 matches at 7 bases. The CDR3 covers 15 residues. V was pared by 10 bases and J by 6 bases, with 14 bases of the junction left unmatched. Germline V CDR1 and CDR2: MNHNY, SVGAGI (reference sequence). The CDR3 reads CATFTGGTHPGELFF. In DNA, the CDR3 is TGTGCCACCTTCACGGGAGGAACCCACCCCGGGGAGCTGTTTTTT.

The chain uses TRBV11-2 and TRBJ1-4; 7 nucleotides agree with TRBD1. Germline loops: CDR1 SGHAT, CDR2 FQNNGV. The CDR3 contains 15 residues. The V gene end was trimmed by 5 bases and the J gene end by 8 bases; junction bases not matched to a gene: 11. The CDR3 is CASSKTGMLGEKLFF. The CDR3 bases are TGTGCCAGCAGCAAGACAGGGATGCTCGGCGAAAAACTGTTTTTT.

The sample holds a few counts of this clonotype. V and J are TRBV28 and TRBJ1-2, with 8 bases lining up with TRBD1. The CDR3 is made up of 14 amino acids. From germline, CDR1 is MDHEN and CDR2 SYDVKM. V shed 5 bases and J 5 bases; nucleotides not matched to a gene: 7. The CDR3 bases are TGTGCCAGCAGTGAAAGACAGGGGACATATGGCTACACCTTC. Its protein product is CASSERQGTYGYTF.

This chain uses TRBV9 with TRBJ2-2; perhaps TRBD1 as D (6 bases). CDR3 size: 15 residues. Trimming removed 3 bases at V and 7 bases at J, with 16 bases between. CDR1 is SGDLS, CDR2 YYNGEE, per germline. The CDR3 loop is CASSGGRQGRGELFF. In DNA form, the CDR3 reads TGTGCCAGCAGCGGAGGAAGGCAGGGGCGCGGGGAGCTGTTTTTT.

This clonotype has a count of ten or more. The V gene is TRBV25-1, the J gene TRBJ1-2, with D possibly being TRBD1 (5 bases). Germline assignment: CDR1 MGHDK and CDR2 SYGVNS. Trimming took 6 bases from V and 4 from J, leaving 12 bases between them. The CDR3 consists of 13 residues. DNA for the CDR3: TGTGCCAGCAGCGAAGCGGGGGTCTATGGCTACACCTTC. This translates into CASSEAGVYGYTF.

The chain couples TRBV29-1 to TRBJ2-1, with unresolved D. V was clipped by 4 bases and J by 9 bases, with 16 bases between them. Per the germline V gene, CDR1 is SQVTM and CDR2 is ANQGSEA. The CDR3 loop spans 13 amino acids. In DNA, the CDR3 is TGCAGCGTTGTGGCCAACAAAGTCGGTGAGCAGTTCTTC. The encoded protein is CSVVANKVGEQFF.

This clonotype came up many times. The chain uses TRBV20-1 and TRBJ1-2; 9 nucleotides match TRBD1. The V gene's germline CDR1 is DFQATT and CDR2 SNEGSKA (reference sequence). The CDR3 extends over 15 amino acids. V lost 4 bases and J lost 5; bases outside the gene matches: 11. The CDR3 protein is CSATHRGQRGYGYTF. In nucleotides, the CDR3 is TGCAGTGCTACCCACAGGGGGCAAAGGGGTTATGGCTACACCTTC.

The genes are TRBV20-1 and TRBJ1-6; 7 bases match TRBD1. Losses at the gene ends were 4 bases for V and 5 bases for J; bases not matched to a gene: 5. CDR3 length equals 14 residues. The germline gives CDR1 DFQATT, CDR2 SNEGSKA (reference sequence). This chain's CDR3 is CSAKTGTDNSPLHF. The CDR3 DNA is TGCAGTGCTAAAACCGGGACAGATAATTCACCCCTCCACTTT.

J is TRBJ1-6 and V is TRBV12-3 or TRBV12-4; 8 bases match TRBD1. CDR3 length: 16 amino acids. V gave up 5 bases and J gave up 8 bases; unmatched junction bases: 11. The CDR3 bases are TGTGCCAGCAGTCAGGCGACAGGGGAGTGGGATTCACCCCTCCACTTT. Protein product: CASSQATGEWDSPLHF.

This chain connects TRBV28 to TRBJ2-2; 8 positions match TRBD1. Germline V gene lookup returns CDR1 MDHEN and CDR2 SYDVKM. CDR3 size: 14 residues. J gave up 4 bases and V 6 bases, and 4 bases lay outside the gene matches. Here the CDR3 reads CASRSDRGTGELFF. CDR3 bases: TGTGCCAGCAGGTCAGACAGGGGCACCGGGGAGCTGTTTTTT.

This clonotype was recorded only once. Here the CDR3 DNA reads TGCAGCAGTCAGGTCCAAGAGACCCAGTACTTC. As protein: CSSQVQETQYF. The V call is TRBV29-1, the J call TRBJ2-5; D not certain. V dropped 8 bases and J dropped 1 base, with 8 bases sitting between them. The CDR3 contains 11 residues. From germline, CDR1 is SQVTM and CDR2 ANQGSEA.

The genes are TRBV25-1 and TRBJ2-7, with D tentatively TRBD1 (5 bases). Germline-derived CDR1 and CDR2 are MGHDK and SYGVNS. With 0 bases removed from V and 1 base from J, the gap between germline ends came to 10 bases. The CDR3 is 15 residues long. The chain's CDR3 is CASSEYKGWSYEQYF. The CDR3 coding sequence is TGTGCCAGCAGTGAATACAAGGGGTGGTCCTACGAGCAGTACTTC.

This clonotype was detected only a few times. The CDR3 sequence: CATRRTGNEQYF. As DNA, the CDR3 is TGTGCCACCCGTCGGACAGGGAACGAGCAGTACTTC. The chain employs TRBV24-1 and TRBJ2-7; 8 bases are a match to TRBD1. This CDR3 comprises 12 residues. Trimming cost V 9 bases and J 5 bases; bases outside gene matches: 5. Germline CDR1 reads KGHDR; CDR2 reads SFDVKD.

The chain has TRBV2 and TRBJ1-5; unclear D gene. CDR1 is SNHLY, CDR2 FYNNEI, per germline. Between the trimmed V and J ends, which lost 4 bases and 4 bases, there was a span of 8 bases. This CDR3 is built from 13 residues. Here the CDR3 reads CASSGMVNQPQHF. DNA for the CDR3: TGTGCCAGCAGTGGTATGGTAAATCAGCCCCAGCATTTT.

This clonotype appeared many times. V and J are TRBV29-1 and TRBJ1-5; 11 bases align to TRBD1. There are 13 residues in the CDR3. The junction had 3 bases not matched to a gene; V was cut back by 4 bases and J by 7 bases. Germline V lookup: CDR1 SQVTM, CDR2 ANQGSEA. This CDR3 reads CSVGDRGVQPQHF. The DNA of the CDR3 is TGCAGCGTTGGGGACAGGGGGGTCCAGCCCCAGCATTTT.

This clonotype came up many times. V and J are TRBV6-6 and TRBJ1-3, with 8 bases aligning to TRBD1. CDR3 length equals 14 residues. CDR1 and CDR2 from the germline V gene are MNHNY and SVGAGI (reference sequence). Germline trimming cut 6 bases from V and 7 bases from J; bases unmatched to any gene: 8. The CDR3 bases are TGTGCCAGCAGGAGACAGGGGCAGTCGAACACCATATATTTT. The encoded protein is CASRRQGQSNTIYF.

This clonotype was detected ten times or more. J is TRBJ1-4 and V is TRBV7-9, with D possibly TRBD1 on 6 matching bases. CDR3 length equals 14 residues. Trimming removed 5 bases at V and 6 bases at J, with 13 bases between. Germline V gives CDR1 SEHNR, CDR2 FQNEAQ (reference sequence). The CDR3 region has the DNA TGTGCCAGCAGCCTAGTTGAGGGGGATGAAAAACTGTTTTTT. This gives the protein CASSLVEGDEKLFF. The variable domain in full, completed from reference TRBV7-9 and TRBJ1-4, reads DTGVSQNPRHKITKRGQNVTFRCDPISEHNRLYWYRQTLGQGPEFLTYFQNEAQLEKSRLLSDRFSAERPKGSFSTLEIQRTEQGDSAMYLCASSLVEGDEKLFFGSGTQLSVL.